Following are 22 T cell receptor beta chains from one sample sequenced in a study of blood T cell repertoires in COVID-19. Measured with immunoSEQ multiplex PCR; TCRdb has only the in-frame clones, and not every one. The repertoire holds 45,000 to 50,000 clones, with about nine tenths as singletons. Sequenced sample: peripheral blood. The receptors were gathered from a human donor in a cohort sampled during active COVID-19.

The chain joins TRBV9 to TRBJ1-2; perhaps TRBD1 as D (5 bases). This CDR3 has 13 residues. The V end was cut by 0 bases, the J end by 7 bases, with 10 bases between. The germline V gene encodes CDR1 SGDLS and CDR2 YYNGEE. CDR3 sequence: CASSVEGVGGYTF. Here the CDR3 DNA reads TGTGCCAGCAGCGTAGAAGGGGTCGGTGGCTACACCTTC.

The chain links TRBV19 to TRBJ1-4, with D perhaps matching TRBD1 (5 bases). The germline CDR1 and CDR2 sequences are LNHDA and SQIVND (reference sequence). V was shortened by 0 bases and J by 3 bases, with 14 bases between the two germline ends. This CDR3 has 17 amino acids. The DNA of the CDR3 is TGTGCCAGTAGTATAGAGCGGGGACTCGCATCTAATGAAAAACTGTTTTTT. This encodes CASSIERGLASNEKLFF.

The gene calls are TRBV20-1 and TRBJ2-1; 16 nucleotides match TRBD2. The CDR3 extends over 15 amino acids. Per the germline V gene, CDR1 is DFQATT and CDR2 is SNEGSKA (reference sequence). Trimming cost V 3 bases and J 10 bases; bases outside gene matches: 6. CDR3: CSASRGTSGGVEQFF. CDR3 bases: TGCAGTGCTAGTAGAGGGACTAGCGGGGGGGTAGAGCAGTTCTTC.

This clone is a singleton in its sample. This rearrangement joins TRBV30 to TRBJ1-2; tentative D call: TRBD1 (6 bases). V was pared by 0 bases and J by 6 bases, with 11 bases between. Germline lookup yields CDR1 GTSNPN and CDR2 SVGIG (reference sequence). This CDR3 region has 13 residues. The CDR3 here is CAWSVSRGDGYTF. The CDR3 nucleotides are TGTGCCTGGAGTGTGAGCAGGGGAGATGGCTACACCTTC.

In this sample, this clone turned up once. This rearrangement joins TRBV7-6 to TRBJ2-1, with TRBD2 identical over 7 bases. Germline V gene data show CDR1 as SGHVS and CDR2 as FNYEAQ. The CDR3 length is 15 residues. V dropped 5 bases and J dropped 5; count of bases not matched to a gene: 9. Here the CDR3 DNA reads TGTGCCAGCAGCCCGACGGGGGGAAAGGACAATGAGCAGTTCTTC. Amino acid sequence: CASSPTGGKDNEQFF.

In DNA, the CDR3 is TGTGCCAGCAGTGAAAGATCAGGGGGCCGCACTGAAGCTTTCTTT. Its translation: CASSERSGGRTEAFF. The chain recombines TRBV2 with TRBJ1-1; 8 nucleotides match TRBD1. The CDR3 length is 15 residues. Germline V lookup: CDR1 SNHLY, CDR2 FYNNEI. Trimming at V came to 2 bases and at J to 4 bases, leaving 6 bases not matched to a gene.

This clone has only one observation. This chain connects TRBV27 to TRBJ1-2; TRBD1 might be the D (6 bases). CDR3 length: 17 residues. The germline V gene encodes CDR1 MNHEY and CDR2 SMNVEV (reference sequence). V was cut by 5 bases and J by 1 base, with 20 bases left in between. DNA of the CDR3: TGTGCCAGCAGTGAAGGGGGAGCTCGGACAGTTAACTATGGCTACACCTTC. Amino acid sequence: CASSEGGARTVNYGYTF.

J is TRBJ2-3 and V is TRBV27; TRBD2 matches at 9 bases. CDR1 and CDR2 from the germline V gene are MNHEY and SMNVEV (reference sequence). The CDR3 is 15 residues long. With V trimmed by 3 bases and J by 3 bases, 4 bases remained unmatched. In nucleotides, the CDR3 is TGTGCCAGCAGTTTTCAGACTAGCGGAACAGATACGCAGTATTTT. Residues: CASSFQTSGTDTQYF.

The chain is built from TRBV5-1 and TRBJ1-1, with 7 nucleotides matching TRBD1. V shed 4 bases and J 3 bases; nucleotides not matched to a gene: 3. Germline V gene sequence: CDR1 SGHRS, CDR2 YFSETQ. The CDR3 runs to 13 residues. The DNA of the CDR3 is TGCGCCAGCAGCACAGGACAGGACACTGAAGCTTTCTTT. As protein: CASSTGQDTEAFF.

V gene TRBV27 combines with J gene TRBJ2-1; TRBD1 might be the D (5 bases). The CDR3 is 16 amino acids. Looked up from germline, CDR1 is MNHEY and CDR2 is SMNVEV (reference sequence). V was clipped by 7 bases and J by 6 bases, with 22 bases between them. The CDR3 DNA follows: TGTGCCAGCATCCCGAAACTACAGGTTTTTGGCAATGAGCAGTTCTTC. It yields the protein CASIPKLQVFGNEQFF.

The chain carries TRBV19 and TRBJ1-2, with a possible D match to TRBD1 (5 bases). Germline CDR1 is LNHDA and CDR2 is SQIVND (reference sequence). V lost 7 bases and J lost 2, with 17 bases in between. The CDR3 length is 15 residues. The CDR3 DNA reads as TGTGCCAGTACCGATTGGCGGACACTAAACTATGGCTACACCTTC. Translated: CASTDWRTLNYGYTF.

The J gene is TRBJ2-7, the V gene TRBV27; unclear D gene. This CDR3 has 12 residues. Germline loops: CDR1 MNHEY, CDR2 SMNVEV (reference sequence). The V gene lost 9 bases and the J gene lost 4 bases, with 13 bases spanning the gap. Written as DNA, the CDR3 is TGTGCCAGTTTTGGCAGGAAATACGAGCAGTACTTC. Its translation: CASFGRKYEQYF.

This sequence joins TRBV19 and TRBJ2-3, with D maybe TRBD1 (5 bases). The CDR3 consists of 13 residues. Trimming shortened V by 6 bases and J by 1 base, and 8 bases separated the two germline ends. Per germline, CDR1 LNHDA and CDR2 SQIVND (reference sequence). The CDR3 coding sequence is TGTGCCAGTAGAGACAGACGCACAGATACGCAGTATTTT. The encoded protein is CASRDRRTDTQYF. The full variable domain, its missing parts supplied by reference TRBV19 and TRBJ2-3, is DGGITQSPKYLFRKEGQNVTLSCEQNLNHDAMYWYRQDPGQGLRLIYYSQIVNDFQKGDIAEGYSVSREKKESFPLTVTSAQKNPTAFYLCASRDRRTDTQYFGPGTRLTVL.

The gene calls are TRBV4-2 and TRBJ1-2; 8 bases are shared with TRBD1. Germline loops: CDR1 LGHNA, CDR2 YNFKEQ. The length of the CDR3 is 15 residues. The junction had 8 bases not matched to a gene; V was cut back by 0 bases and J by 8 bases. The CDR3 loop is CASSQDLGRGRGYTF. Here the CDR3 DNA reads TGTGCCAGCAGCCAAGATCTCGGCAGGGGGCGCGGCTACACCTTC.

V gene TRBV18 combines with J gene TRBJ1-2; perhaps TRBD1 as D (6 bases). In germline, CDR1 is KGHSH, CDR2 LQKENI. V was pared by 6 bases and J by 1 base, with 12 bases between. The CDR3 runs 14 residues. The CDR3 loop reads CASSPDRSNYGYTF. The CDR3 DNA follows: TGTGCCAGCTCCCCCGACAGGAGTAACTATGGCTACACCTTC.

This clone has just one count. V usage is TRBV2 and J usage is TRBJ2-1; D is possibly TRBD2 (5 bases). CDR1 is SNHLY, CDR2 FYNNEI, per germline. Trimming took off 8 bases at V and 0 bases at J, with 14 bases between the two ends. The CDR3 is 15 residues long. DNA of the CDR3: TGTGCCAGCGGACCCGACGCGGGCTCCTACAATGAGCAGTTCTTC. Residues: CASGPDAGSYNEQFF.

This CDR3 reads CASSQRDSPLHF. CDR3 nucleotide sequence: TGTGCCAGCAGTCAACGGGATTCACCCCTCCACTTT. The rearrangement links TRBV12-3 or TRBV12-4 to TRBJ1-6; no reliable D call. Trimming removed 5 bases from V and 8 bases from J, with 7 bases in between. The CDR3 covers 12 residues.

This clone qualifies as medium-sized. This sequence joins TRBV7-9 and TRBJ1-2; 9 bases agree with TRBD1. The V gene's germline CDR1 is SEHNR and CDR2 FQNEAQ (reference sequence). After removal of 8 bases from V and 2 bases from J, the junction contained 6 bases not matched to a gene. The CDR3 is 14 residues long. CDR3 loop: CASGTGTGNYGYTF. The DNA for the CDR3 is TGTGCCAGCGGGACCGGGACAGGGAACTATGGCTACACCTTC.

The gene calls are TRBV14 and TRBJ2-1; possibly TRBD1 for D (5 bases). Germline V lookup: CDR1 SGHDN, CDR2 FVKESK. This CDR3 is 15 amino acids long. The V gene lost 5 bases and the J gene lost 5 bases, with 16 bases spanning the gap. CDR3 bases: TGTGCCAGCAGCAAGGGGCCACAGCTAAACAATGAGCAGTTCTTC. It codes for CASSKGPQLNNEQFF.

As DNA, the CDR3 is TGTGCCAGCAGATCCTCTCCGGGATCTGGGGCCAACGTCCTGACTTTC. Its translation is CASRSSPGSGANVLTF. This chain joins TRBV13 and TRBJ2-6; the D gene is possibly TRBD2 (5 bases). The V end lost 6 bases, the J end lost 1 base, and 13 bases lay between the germline ends. Germline lookup yields CDR1 PRHDT and CDR2 FYEKMQ (reference sequence). CDR3 length: 16 amino acids.

The chain carries TRBV4-1 and TRBJ1-1, with D perhaps TRBD1 (5 bases). Trimming left V 1 base short and J 7 bases short, with 28 bases between. This CDR3 spans 19 amino acids. Germline V gene sequence: CDR1 MGHRA, CDR2 YSYEKL. Written as DNA, the CDR3 is TGCGCCAGCAGCCAAGTAGGTTCCCATCCGCAGGGCGCCGTAGTTGAAGCTTTCTTT. As protein: CASSQVGSHPQGAVVEAFF.

The gene calls are TRBV24-1 and TRBJ2-3, with D possibly matching TRBD1 (5 bases). CDR3 length: 16 residues. The V gene lost 3 bases and the J gene lost 0 bases, with 12 bases spanning the gap. Germline CDR1 KGHDR, CDR2 SFDVKD. The CDR3 sequence: CATSDLGAGSTDTQYF. The DNA of the CDR3 is TGTGCCACCAGTGATCTAGGGGCTGGGAGCACAGATACGCAGTATTTT.